Sequencing of this T cell receptor beta chain was carried out in a study of regulatory T cells in long-lasting Graves disease. Indicated time point: newly diagnosed GD, antithyroid drugs for less than 3 months. There was RNA extracted from PBMCs, and the TCR library was made from it. Note on this clonotype: A read error may be the cause here, since a much bigger clone is one base away.

Building of the TCR beta libraries involved iRepertoire HTBI primers and Arm-PCR of CDR3 regions. Each CDR3 protein is one row after TCRdb ran MiXCR on the multiplex PCR reads. The table lists roughly 410,000 distinct CDR3 sequences, 15% of them singletons. CDR1 is SGDLS, CDR2 YYNGEE, per germline. The germline V and J ends were trimmed by 0 bases and 4 bases, with 11 bases remaining between them. CDR3 length: 15 residues. These data also featured in a second study, about T cells in Graves' hyperthyroidism and ophthalmopathy. That work states: A model built on 13 V-J features separated ophthalmopathy from stable hyperthyroidism.

This material consisted of peripheral blood mononuclear cells (PBMCs), taken at new diagnosis, from a patient treated with antithyroid drugs. The sequence came from a woman in her forties with Graves disease. The V gene is TRBV9, the J gene TRBJ2-1; possibly TRBD1 or TRBD2 for D (5 bases each). CDR3 protein: CASSVERGGYNEQFF. In DNA form, the CDR3 reads TGTGCCAGCAGCGTAGAGAGGGGCGGGTACAATGAGCAGTTCTTC.